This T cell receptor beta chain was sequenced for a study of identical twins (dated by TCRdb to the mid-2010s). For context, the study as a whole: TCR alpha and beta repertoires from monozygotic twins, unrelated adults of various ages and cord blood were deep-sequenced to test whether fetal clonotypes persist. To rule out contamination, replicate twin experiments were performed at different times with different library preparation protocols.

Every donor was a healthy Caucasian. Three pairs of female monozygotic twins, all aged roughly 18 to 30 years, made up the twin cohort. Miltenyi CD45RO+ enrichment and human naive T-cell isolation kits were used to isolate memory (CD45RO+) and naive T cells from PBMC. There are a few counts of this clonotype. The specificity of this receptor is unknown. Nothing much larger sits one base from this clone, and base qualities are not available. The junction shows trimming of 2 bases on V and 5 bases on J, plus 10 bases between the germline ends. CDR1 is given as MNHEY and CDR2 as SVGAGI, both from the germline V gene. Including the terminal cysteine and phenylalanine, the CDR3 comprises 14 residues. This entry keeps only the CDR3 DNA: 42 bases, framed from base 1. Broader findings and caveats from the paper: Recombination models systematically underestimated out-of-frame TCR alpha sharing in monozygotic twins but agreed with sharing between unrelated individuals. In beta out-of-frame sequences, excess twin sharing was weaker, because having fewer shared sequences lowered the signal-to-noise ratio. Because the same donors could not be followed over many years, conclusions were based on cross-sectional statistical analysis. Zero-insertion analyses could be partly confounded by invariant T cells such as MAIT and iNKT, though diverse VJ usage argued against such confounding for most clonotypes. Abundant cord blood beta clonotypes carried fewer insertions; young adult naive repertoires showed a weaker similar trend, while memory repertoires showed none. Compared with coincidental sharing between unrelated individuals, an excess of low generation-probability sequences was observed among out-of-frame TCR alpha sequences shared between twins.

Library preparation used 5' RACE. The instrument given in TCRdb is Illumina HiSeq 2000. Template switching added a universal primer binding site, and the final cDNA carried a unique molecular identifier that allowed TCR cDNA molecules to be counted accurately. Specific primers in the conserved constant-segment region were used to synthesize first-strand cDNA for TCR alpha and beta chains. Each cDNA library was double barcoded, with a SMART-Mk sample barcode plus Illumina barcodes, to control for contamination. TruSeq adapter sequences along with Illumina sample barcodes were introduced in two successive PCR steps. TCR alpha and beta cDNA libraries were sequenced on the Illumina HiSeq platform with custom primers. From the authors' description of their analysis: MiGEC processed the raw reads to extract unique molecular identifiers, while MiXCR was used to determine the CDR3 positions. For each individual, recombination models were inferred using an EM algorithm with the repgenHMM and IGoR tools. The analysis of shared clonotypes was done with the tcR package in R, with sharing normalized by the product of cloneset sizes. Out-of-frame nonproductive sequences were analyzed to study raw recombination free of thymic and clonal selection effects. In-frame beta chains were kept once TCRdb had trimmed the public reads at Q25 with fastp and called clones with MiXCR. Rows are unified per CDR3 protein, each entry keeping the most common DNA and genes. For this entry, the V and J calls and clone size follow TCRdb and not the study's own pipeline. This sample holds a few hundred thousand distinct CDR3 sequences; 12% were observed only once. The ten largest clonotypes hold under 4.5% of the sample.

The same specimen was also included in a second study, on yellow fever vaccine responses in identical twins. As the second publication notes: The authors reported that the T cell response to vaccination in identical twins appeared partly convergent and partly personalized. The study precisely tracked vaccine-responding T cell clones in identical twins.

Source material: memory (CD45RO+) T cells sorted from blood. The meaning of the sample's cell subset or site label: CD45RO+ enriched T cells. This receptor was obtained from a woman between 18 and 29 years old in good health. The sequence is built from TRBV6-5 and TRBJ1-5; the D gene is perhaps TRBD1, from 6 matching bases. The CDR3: CASSYVAGDQPQHF. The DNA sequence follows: TGTGCCAGCAGTTACGTGGCAGGGGATCAGCCCCAGCATTTT.